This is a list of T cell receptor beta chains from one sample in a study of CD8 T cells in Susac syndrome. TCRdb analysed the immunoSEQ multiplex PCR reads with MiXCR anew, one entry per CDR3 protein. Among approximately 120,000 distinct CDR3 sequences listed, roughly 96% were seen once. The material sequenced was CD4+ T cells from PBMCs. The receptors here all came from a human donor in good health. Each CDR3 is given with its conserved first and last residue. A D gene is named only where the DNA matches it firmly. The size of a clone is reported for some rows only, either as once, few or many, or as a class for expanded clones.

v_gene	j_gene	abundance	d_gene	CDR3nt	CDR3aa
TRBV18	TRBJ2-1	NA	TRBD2	TGTGCCAGCTCACTCTCCCAGCCGGGACTAGCTTACAATGAGCAGTTCTTC	CASSLSQPGLAYNEQFF
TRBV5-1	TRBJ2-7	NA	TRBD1	TGCGCCAGCAGACACGGACAGGGGAAAGAGCAGTACTTC	CASRHGQGKEQYF
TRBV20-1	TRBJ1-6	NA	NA	TGCAGTGCTAGAGTCTCGGCAGGGAGGAATTCACCCCTCCACTTT	CSARVSAGRNSPLHF
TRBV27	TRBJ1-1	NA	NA	TGTGCCAGCAGTCCCTTACAGGGTGAAGCTTTCTTT	CASSPLQGEAFF
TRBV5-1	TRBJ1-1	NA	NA	TGCGCCAGCAGCCCCGGGGGGACCACTGAAGCTTTCTTT	CASSPGGTTEAFF
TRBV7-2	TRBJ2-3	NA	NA	TGTGCCAGCAGCCGGGGGGCCGGAGATACGCAGTATTTT	CASSRGAGDTQYF
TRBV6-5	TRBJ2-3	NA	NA	TGTGCCAGCAGTTACAAGGCCCATCTCGGCACAGATACGCAGTATTTT	CASSYKAHLGTDTQYF
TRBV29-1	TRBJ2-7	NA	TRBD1	TGCAGCGTTGGGGGACAGACACCTTTCTACGAGCAGTACTTC	CSVGGQTPFYEQYF
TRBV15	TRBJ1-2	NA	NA	TGTGCCACCAGCAGAGCGGGGGTCGGCTACACCTTC	CATSRAGVGYTF
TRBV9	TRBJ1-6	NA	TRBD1	TGTGCCAGCAGCGTAGGGGGGATAGGGGGCACTTCACCCCTCCACTTT	CASSVGGIGGTSPLHF
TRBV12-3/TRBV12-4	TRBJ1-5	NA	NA	TGTGCCAGCAGCGGCGTGGGGGCGAGCGGGTATAGCAATCAGCCCCAGCATTTT	CASSGVGASGYSNQPQHF
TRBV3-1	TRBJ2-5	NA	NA	TGTGCCAGCAGCCAAGATCATTCCGGTCGAGAGACCCAGTACTTC	CASSQDHSGRETQYF
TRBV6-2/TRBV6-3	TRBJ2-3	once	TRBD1	TGTGCCAGCAGAGGGACCGGACAGGGGACAGATACGCAGTATTTT	CASRGTGQGTDTQYF
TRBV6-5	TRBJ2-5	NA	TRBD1	TGTGCCAGCAGTACCCGACAGGGGACAAGTTCCCAGTACTTC	CASSTRQGTSSQYF
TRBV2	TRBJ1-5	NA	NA	TGTGCCAGCGGAGGGGATAGACAGCCCCAGCATTTT	CASGGDRQPQHF
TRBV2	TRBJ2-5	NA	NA	TGTGCCAGCAGTGTAGGTGTCATCTCCCAAGAGACCCAGTACTTC	CASSVGVISQETQYF
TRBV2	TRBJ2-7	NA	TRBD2	TGTGCCAGCAGTGGGACTAGCGGACACTCCTACGAGCAGTACTTC	CASSGTSGHSYEQYF
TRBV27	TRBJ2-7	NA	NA	TGTGCCACCACGAACAGGGCTACCTACGAGCAGTACTTC	CATTNRATYEQYF
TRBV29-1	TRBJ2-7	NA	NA	TGCAGCGTTGGACTCGGGCCAGCCCCCTACGAGCAGTACTTC	CSVGLGPAPYEQYF
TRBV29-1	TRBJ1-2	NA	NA	TGCAGCGTTGTAGGAACACACTATGGCTACACCTTC	CSVVGTHYGYTF
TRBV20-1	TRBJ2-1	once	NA	TGCAGTGCTAGAGATCCCAGGGCATTGGAGCAGTTCTTC	CSARDPRALEQFF
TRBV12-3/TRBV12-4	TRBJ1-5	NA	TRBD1	TGTGCCAGCAGTCAGGGGGTGGGGCAGCCCCAGCATTTT	CASSQGVGQPQHF
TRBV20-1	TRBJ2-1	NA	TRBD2	TGCAGTGCTAGGAAGGCTAGCGGGGGGACAATTTACAATGAGCAGTTCTTC	CSARKASGGTIYNEQFF
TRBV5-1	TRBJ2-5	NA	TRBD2	TGCGCCAGCTACCCCAGGGATCGGGCGGGAGTGAGGACCCAGTACTTC	CASYPRDRAGVRTQYF
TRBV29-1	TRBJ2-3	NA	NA	TGCAGCGTTGGGCCAGGGAACACAGATACGCAGTATTTT	CSVGPGNTDTQYF
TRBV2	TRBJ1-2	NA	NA	TGTGCCAGCAGTGCGGGGGAGGATGGCTACACCTTC	CASSAGEDGYTF
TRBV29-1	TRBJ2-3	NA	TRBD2	TGCAGCGTTGCTCTAGCGGGAGGGCCAGATACGCAGTATTTT	CSVALAGGPDTQYF
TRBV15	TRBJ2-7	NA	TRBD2	TGTGCCACCAGCAGAGATTGGGGACTAGCGGGAGTAGCCGAGCAGTACTTC	CATSRDWGLAGVAEQYF
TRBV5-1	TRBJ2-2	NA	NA	TGCGCCAGCAGCAAGGACGGATCTACTACCGGGGAGCTGTTTTTT	CASSKDGSTTGELFF
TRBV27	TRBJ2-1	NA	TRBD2	TGTGCCAGCAGCAGCGCCGGGACTAATGTCAATGAGCAGTTCTTC	CASSSAGTNVNEQFF
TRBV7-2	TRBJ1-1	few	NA	TGTGCCAGCAGCTCCAGGACAGATAACACTGAAGCTTTCTTT	CASSSRTDNTEAFF
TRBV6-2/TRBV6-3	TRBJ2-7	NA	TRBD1	TGTGCCAGCAGTTACCCTACCGGGACAGGGGCCTACGAGCAGTACTTC	CASSYPTGTGAYEQYF
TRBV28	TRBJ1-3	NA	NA	TGTGCCTCCCAGACCGGAGGTTCTGGAAACACCATATATTTT	CASQTGGSGNTIYF
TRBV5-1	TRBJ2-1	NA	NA	TGCGCCAGCAGCTTCCGGGGCAGGAGGAATGAGCAGTTCTTC	CASSFRGRRNEQFF
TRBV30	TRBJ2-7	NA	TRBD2	TGTGCCACCCAGCGGGGGGCCTACGAGCAGTACTTC	CATQRGAYEQYF
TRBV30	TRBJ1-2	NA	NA	TGTGCCCGGTGGCTCGATGGCTACACCTTC	CARWLDGYTF
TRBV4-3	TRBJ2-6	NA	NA	TGCGCCAGCAGCCAACAGCTTTCTGGGGCCAACGTCCTGACTTTC	CASSQQLSGANVLTF
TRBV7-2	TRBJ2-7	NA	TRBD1	TGTGCCAGCAGCCCGGACAGGGTGAACTACGAGCAGTACTTC	CASSPDRVNYEQYF
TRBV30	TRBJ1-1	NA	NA	TGTGCCTGGAGTTTAAAAGGGAACACTGAAGCTTTCTTT	CAWSLKGNTEAFF
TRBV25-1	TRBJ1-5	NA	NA	TGTGCCAGCAGTGAACAGGGGTACCAGCCCCAGCATTTT	CASSEQGYQPQHF